The sequence of this T cell receptor beta chain was determined in a study of blood T cells in healthy people across ages. Study-level points and caveats: Versus aged donors, long-lived donors had higher diversity and more naive CD4+ cells. Donor CMV status, an unknown factor, possibly confounded changes in expanded clonotypes.

The CDR3 has 16 residues. Trimming left V 2 bases short and J 5 bases short, with 22 bases between. In germline, CDR1 is DFQATT, CDR2 SNEGSKA (reference sequence). Combining a sample-barcoded 5' primer with a J-beta primer mix, a second PCR ran for roughly 6 to 12 cycles. TCRdb analysed the 5' RACE reads with MiXCR anew, one entry per CDR3 protein. The table lists roughly 1.7 million distinct CDR3 sequences, about 31% of them singletons, with 11% in the top ten. A word on this clonotype: Its antigen is currently unknown.

The chain employs TRBV20-1 and TRBJ2-7; D is undetermined. The specimen sequenced was blood. The TCR comes from a woman in her twenties or thirties in good health. CDR3 region: CSARSPGRMVYDEQYF. The DNA of the CDR3 is TGCAGTGCTAGATCCCCAGGTAGGATGGTGTACGACGAGCAGTACTTC.